These T cell receptor beta chains were read from a single sample in a study of PD-L1 blockade in urothelial cancer. Some clones are missing from TCRdb's copy, which holds only in-frame ones; the method was immunoSEQ multiplex PCR. The sample lists approximately 63,000 clones; approximately 78% were seen once. Here the sequenced sample was PBMCs, taken around atezolizumab (anti-PD-L1) treatment. The receptors derive from a man between 65 and 80 years old with urothelial cancer. The CDR3 runs from the conserved cysteine through the conserved F or W. D genes are given only for firm matches. For some rows the clone size is stated as once, few or many, or as a class when expanded; others skip it.

abundance	len	j_gene	d_gene	v_gene	CDR3nt	CDR3aa
-	13	TRBJ1-2	-	TRBV2	TGTGCCAGCTCGGACAGCTCTAACTATGGCTACACCTTC	CASSDSSNYGYTF
once	18	TRBJ2-3	-	TRBV4-2	TGTGCCAGCAGCCTAACCGCCGGGGGTACTGGCTTGGCAGATACGCAGTATTTT	CASSLTAGGTGLADTQYF
-	15	TRBJ2-7	-	TRBV10-3	TGTGCCATCAGTGAGTATCGAGACAGCTCCTACGAGCAGTACTTC	CAISEYRDSSYEQYF
-	14	TRBJ2-7	-	TRBV2	TGTGCCAGCATTAAGGACTTTAGCTCCTACGAGCAGTACTTC	CASIKDFSSYEQYF
once	13	TRBJ2-7	TRBD2	TRBV2	TGTGCCAGCAAGCGGGAGGCCAACTACGAGCAGTACTTC	CASKREANYEQYF
-	14	TRBJ1-3	-	TRBV7-9	TGTGCCAGCAGCTTAGGTCAATCTGGAAACACCATATATTTT	CASSLGQSGNTIYF
-	15	TRBJ2-2	-	TRBV27	TGTGCCAGCAGTTTATATCCAGGGAACACCGGGGAGCTGTTTTTT	CASSLYPGNTGELFF
-	13	TRBJ2-1	-	TRBV6-5	TGTGCCAGCAGTTACCCTGACTCCAATGAGCAGTTCTTC	CASSYPDSNEQFF
-	10	TRBJ2-1	-	TRBV20-1	TGCAGTGCAATCAGCAATGAGCAGTTCTTC	CSAISNEQFF
-	20	TRBJ1-4	TRBD1	TRBV5-1	TGCGCCAGCAGCTTGGAGCCCCGGGACAGGGTTTTTTCCGTCGGAGAAAAACTGTTTTTT	CASSLEPRDRVFSVGEKLFF
once	15	TRBJ2-7	-	TRBV7-9	TGTGCCAGCAGCTTAGCGGGCGACAGCTCCTACGAGCAGTACTTC	CASSLAGDSSYEQYF
-	16	TRBJ2-5	TRBD2	TRBV9	TGTGCCAGCAGCGCGACTAGCGGGAGGGTAGGAGAGACCCAGTACTTC	CASSATSGRVGETQYF
few	13	TRBJ2-7	-	TRBV2	TGTGCCAGCAGAACAGGGAACCTTTACGAGCAGTACTTC	CASRTGNLYEQYF
few	16	TRBJ2-3	-	TRBV27	TGTGCCAGCAGTCCTCGAGGGGGGGAGGGCACAGATACGCAGTATTTT	CASSPRGGEGTDTQYF
-	13	TRBJ1-3	-	TRBV7-2	TGTGCCAGCCGTGTCAGTTCTGGAAACACCATATATTTT	CASRVSSGNTIYF
-	11	TRBJ2-7	-	TRBV20-1	TGCAGTGCTAACTCGGACAGCCAGCAGTACTTC	CSANSDSQQYF
-	15	TRBJ2-1	-	TRBV7-2	TGTGCCAGCAGCCCATGGACTACTTCCTACAATGAGCAGTTCTTC	CASSPWTTSYNEQFF
few	16	TRBJ2-1	TRBD2	TRBV14	TGTGCCAGCAGCCAAATCCGACTAGCGGGATACAATGAGCAGTTCTTC	CASSQIRLAGYNEQFF
-	15	TRBJ2-3	TRBD2	TRBV10-1	TGCGCCAGCGTTAAGACTAGCGGGGGAACAGATACGCAGTATTTT	CASVKTSGGTDTQYF
-	16	TRBJ2-1	TRBD2	TRBV5-1	TGCGCCAGCAGCTTGGGGGGACTAGCACCTGGCGGTGAGCAGTTCTTC	CASSLGGLAPGGEQFF
-	14	TRBJ2-2	TRBD1	TRBV10-3	TGTGCCACACAGGGACAGAGAAACACCGGGGAGCTGTTTTTT	CATQGQRNTGELFF
-	15	TRBJ2-5	TRBD2	TRBV10-2	TGCGCCAGCAGTGAGTTTTTAGCGGGAGGAGAGACCCAGTACTTC	CASSEFLAGGETQYF
-	16	TRBJ2-1	-	TRBV6-5	TGTGCCAGCAGTTTTAACCGGGACTCCCCGTACAATGAGCAGTTCTTC	CASSFNRDSPYNEQFF
-	15	TRBJ2-3	-	TRBV5-1	TGCGCCAGCAGCGCTTCAGGGGTCAGCACAGATACGCAGTATTTT	CASSASGVSTDTQYF
-	12	TRBJ2-7	-	TRBV7-2	TGTGCCAGCAGCTTAACGGCTAGCGAGCAGTACTTC	CASSLTASEQYF
-	16	TRBJ2-7	-	TRBV4-1	TGCGCCAGCAGTCTTTACACTAGGACGGACTACTACGAGCAGTACTTC	CASSLYTRTDYYEQYF
-	14	TRBJ2-7	-	TRBV9	TGTGCCAGCACTCCGGGACTGACCAACTACGAGCAGTACTTC	CASTPGLTNYEQYF
-	21	TRBJ2-1	TRBD2	TRBV4-3	TGCGCCAGCAGCCATTTGGGACGGCTAGCGGGAGAAAAGGGACCTGGCAATGAGCAGTTCTTC	CASSHLGRLAGEKGPGNEQFF
-	15	TRBJ1-4	-	TRBV5-8	TGTGCCAGCAGCTCCTACAGGTTCGCTAATGAAAAACTGTTTTTT	CASSSYRFANEKLFF
-	14	TRBJ1-2	-	TRBV6-1	TGTGCCAGTCTAACGGGGGGCACTAACTATGGCTACACCTTC	CASLTGGTNYGYTF
-	15	TRBJ2-3	TRBD2	TRBV5-1	TGCGCCAGCAGCTCCGGGACTAGCACGACAGATACGCAGTATTTT	CASSSGTSTTDTQYF
many	14	TRBJ1-1	-	TRBV5-5	TGTGCCAGCAGCTCTGGGGGGGCCAACACTGAAGCTTTCTTT	CASSSGGANTEAFF
-	13	TRBJ2-7	-	TRBV11-2	TGTGCCAGCAGCTTAGAAAGCTTCTACGAGCAGTACTTC	CASSLESFYEQYF
-	15	TRBJ2-1	-	TRBV19	TGTGCCAGTAGTATTCCAGGATCTTCCTACAATGAGCAGTTCTTC	CASSIPGSSYNEQFF
-	16	TRBJ1-2	TRBD1	TRBV7-8	TGTGCCAGCAGCTCAGCAGCTTCGACAGGGAACTATGGCTACACCTTC	CASSSAASTGNYGYTF
-	19	TRBJ1-4	TRBD1	TRBV7-9	TGTGCCAGCAGCCACGGACTGGACAGGGGGCGAGGGTTAGGCGAAAAACTGTTTTTT	CASSHGLDRGRGLGEKLFF
once	14	TRBJ1-5	TRBD1	TRBV19	TGTGCCAGTACGGTGACAGGGGGTGATCAGCCCCAGCATTTT	CASTVTGGDQPQHF
-	15	TRBJ1-2	TRBD1	TRBV5-8	TGTGCCAGCACCGTGGCCGGGACAGACAACTATGGCTACACCTTC	CASTVAGTDNYGYTF
few	14	TRBJ1-2	TRBD1	TRBV7-2	TGTGCCAGCAGCTCCCCGGGACAGGGGTATGGCTACACCTTC	CASSSPGQGYGYTF
-	19	TRBJ2-3	-	TRBV6-7	TGTGCCAGCAGTTACTCGATAGGTCAGACGGGAACAAGCACAGATACGCAGTATTTT	CASSYSIGQTGTSTDTQYF
-	15	TRBJ2-1	-	TRBV6-5	TGTGCCAGCAGTTTACAGGGAGGGGGAATCTCTGAGCAGTTCTTC	CASSLQGGGISEQFF
-	16	TRBJ2-5	TRBD2	TRBV10-3	TGTGCCATCAGTGCGGCTAGCGGGAGGACGGGAAAGACCCAGTACTTC	CAISAASGRTGKTQYF
few	13	TRBJ1-2	TRBD1	TRBV10-1	TGCGCCAGCAGCCTTGACAGGGCCTATGGCTACACCTTC	CASSLDRAYGYTF
few	14	TRBJ1-2	-	TRBV5-1	TGCGCCAGCAGCTTGGCTCAGGCCACTTATGGCTACACCTTC	CASSLAQATYGYTF
-	15	TRBJ2-1	TRBD1	TRBV10-1	TGCGCCAGCAGTGGGCCGGACAGGGGGGGCAATGAGCAGTTCTTC	CASSGPDRGGNEQFF
-	15	TRBJ2-3	TRBD1	TRBV7-2	TGTGCCAGCAGCCCCCAAACAGGGGTACGGGATACGCAGTATTTT	CASSPQTGVRDTQYF
-	14	TRBJ2-7	TRBD1	TRBV5-8	TGTGCCAGCAGCTTATCGGGACAGGGTTACGAGCAGTACTTC	CASSLSGQGYEQYF
-	14	TRBJ2-7	TRBD1	TRBV15	TGTGCCACCAGCAGGAGCCAGGGGGCCTACGAGCAGTACTTC	CATSRSQGAYEQYF
-	17	TRBJ2-1	-	TRBV2	TGTGCCAGCAGCCCTGCGGGGAGCGGTCTCTCCTACAATGAGCAGTTCTTC	CASSPAGSGLSYNEQFF
-	16	TRBJ1-2	TRBD1	TRBV7-9	TGTGCCAGCAGTTCAGGGGGAGTTTTAATCCGCTATGGCTACACCTTC	CASSSGGVLIRYGYTF
-	18	TRBJ1-3	-	TRBV4-1	TGCGCCAGCAGCCAGGTTCCGAACGGGATTATCTCTGGAAACACCATATATTTT	CASSQVPNGIISGNTIYF
-	16	TRBJ1-5	-	TRBV7-2	TGTGCCAGCAGTCTCGGGACAAGCAAGGTCAATCAGCCCCAGCATTTT	CASSLGTSKVNQPQHF
-	16	TRBJ2-3	TRBD1	TRBV6-1	TGTGCCAGCAGTGAGGCAAACAGGGGGCCCACAAAGACGCAGTATTTT	CASSEANRGPTKTQYF
-	13	TRBJ2-3	TRBD2	TRBV19	TGTGCCAGTAGTCTTAGCGGGGGGGATACGCAGTATTTT	CASSLSGGDTQYF
-	17	TRBJ2-1	TRBD2	TRBV28	TGTGCCAGCAGTTTATGGCCTCGGCGGGAGAAGAGCAATGAGCAGTTCTTC	CASSLWPRREKSNEQFF
-	15	TRBJ2-1	TRBD1	TRBV13	TGTGCCAGCAGCTTAGGACAGGGGGTTTTGAATGAGCAGTTCTTC	CASSLGQGVLNEQFF
-	16	TRBJ2-1	TRBD1	TRBV4-3	TGCGCCAGCAGCCAAGAGTCTAGGACAGGGCACAATGAGCAGTTCTTC	CASSQESRTGHNEQFF
-	14	TRBJ2-1	TRBD2	TRBV9	TGTGCCAGCAGCCCCCGGACTAGCAGCAATGAGCAGTTCTTC	CASSPRTSSNEQFF
-	12	TRBJ1-1	-	TRBV7-9	TGTGCCAGCAGCTCTATGAACACTGAAGCTTTCTTT	CASSSMNTEAFF
-	14	TRBJ1-4	-	TRBV27	TGTGCCAGCAGTTTTGCCCTGGGGGCTGAAAAACTGTTTTTT	CASSFALGAEKLFF